Presented here are 28 T cell receptor beta chains from one specimen sequenced in a study of low-dose radiotherapy and immunotherapy resistance in tumors. First-strand cDNA used TRAV- and TRBV-specific primers, covering alpha and beta chains. It was with a constant-region primer and a V-primer adapter that TCRs were amplified over around 19 PCR cycles. TCRdb used MiXCR to reprocess the reads, holding one entry per CDR3 protein. The sample includes tens of thousands of distinct CDR3 sequences, 18% seen only once; the top ten take less than 3%. The time point is: before trial treatment. The starting material was PBMCs, obtained before treatment. The receptors derive from a male donor with prostate cancer.

J is TRBJ2-1 and V is TRBV10-1; tentative D call: TRBD2 (5 bases). This CDR3 has 13 residues. The V end lost 4 bases, the J end lost 4 bases, and 8 bases lay between the germline ends. Per the germline V gene, CDR1 is WNHNN and CDR2 is SYGVQD (reference sequence). In DNA, the CDR3 is TGCGCCAGCAGTGTTTCGGGATACAATGAGCAGTTCTTC. It is translated as CASSVSGYNEQFF.

In this sample, this clonotype turned up a few times. The genes are TRBV6-1 and TRBJ1-3, with a weak D call TRBD1 (5 bases). The CDR3 has 14 amino acids. V lost 5 bases and J 7 bases, leaving 15 bases between the germline ends. In germline, CDR1 is MNHNS, CDR2 SASEGT. The CDR3 DNA reads as TGTGCCAGCAGTCTGGGGGGGAGAGGTAACACCATATATTTT. This translates into CASSLGGRGNTIYF.

This clonotype was found many times. The V call is TRBV4-1, the J call TRBJ2-1, with D hard to call. Per the germline V gene, CDR1 is MGHRA and CDR2 is YSYEKL. The V and J ends lost 3 bases and 10 bases respectively, with 19 bases between them. The CDR3 length is 15 residues. The CDR3: CASSQEYPVQAEQFF. The CDR3 coding sequence is TGCGCCAGCAGCCAGGAATACCCAGTTCAGGCCGAGCAGTTCTTC.

The chain employs TRBV20-1 and TRBJ2-7; no clear D. The germline CDR1 and CDR2 sequences are DFQATT and SNEGSKA (reference sequence). V was pared by 2 bases and J by 2 bases, with 16 bases between. The CDR3 consists of 15 residues. The CDR3 spells CSARLPGRRPYEQYF. The CDR3 DNA follows: TGCAGTGCTAGACTTCCCGGGCGCAGGCCCTACGAGCAGTACTTC.

This clonotype showed up many times. The chain carries TRBV2 and TRBJ1-1; D is ambiguous. The germline gives CDR1 SNHLY, CDR2 FYNNEI. V dropped 2 bases and J dropped 0 bases, with 10 bases sitting between them. CDR3 length: 15 amino acids. CDR3 DNA: TGTGCCAGCAGTGAAACTCCAGCCATGAACACTGAAGCTTTCTTT. Protein: CASSETPAMNTEAFF.

The chain combines TRBV28 with TRBJ2-3; TRBD1 matches 7 bases. With V trimmed by 10 bases and J by 1 base, 8 bases remained unmatched. From germline, CDR1 is MDHEN and CDR2 SYDVKM. The CDR3 is 14 amino acids. The chain's CDR3 is CAISRDSGTDTQYF. The CDR3 nucleotides are TGTGCCATCAGCCGGGACAGCGGCACAGATACGCAGTATTTT. The full variable domain, rest sourced from reference TRBV28 and TRBJ2-3, is DVKVTQSSRYLVKRTGEKVFLECVQDMDHENMFWYRQDPGLGLRLIYFSYDVKMKEKGDIPEGYSVSREKKERFSLILESASTNQTSMYLCAISRDSGTDTQYFGPGTRLTVL.

The chain links TRBV29-1 to TRBJ1-5; possible D gene TRBD1, 5 bases. CDR1 is SQVTM, CDR2 ANQGSEA, per germline. The CDR3 loop spans 11 amino acids. V lost 8 bases and J lost 5, with 10 bases in between. The CDR3 DNA reads TGCAGCCCAACGGGGGATCAGCCCCAGCATTTT. Residues: CSPTGDQPQHF.

This clonotype has at least ten counts. The chain combines TRBV7-2 with TRBJ2-5; perhaps TRBD2 as D (7 bases). The CDR3 runs 15 residues. V lost 1 base to trimming and J lost 1 base, with 10 bases between them. Germline V gene lookup returns CDR1 SGHTA and CDR2 FQGNSA. The CDR3 DNA is TGTGCCAGCAGCTTAGGGCGGGGGCCCCAAGAGACCCAGTACTTC. It codes for CASSLGRGPQETQYF.

On this clonotype: Just one base apart from a much larger clone, this may be a read error. The missing conserved phenylalanine or tryptophan at the end of this CDR3 makes a read error likely. The V and J genes are TRBV19 and TRBJ2-6; D remains unclear. There are 15 residues in the CDR3. CDR1 LNHDA and CDR2 SQIVND come from the germline V gene (reference sequence). The V end lost 6 bases, the J end lost 0 bases, and 9 bases lay between the germline ends. In DNA form, the CDR3 reads TGTGCCAGTAGAAATATACTCTCTGGGGCCAACGTCCTGACTTCC. The encoded protein is CASRNILSGANVLTS.

Only a few counts were recorded for this clonotype. The chain couples TRBV4-1 to TRBJ2-7; unclear D gene. Germline V lookup: CDR1 MGHRA, CDR2 YSYEKL. CDR3 size: 13 residues. V was trimmed by 1 base and J by 2 bases, leaving 6 bases between them. As DNA, the CDR3 is TGCGCCAGCAGCCAAGCGGTTACCTACGAGCAGTACTTC. Protein: CASSQAVTYEQYF.

This clonotype was seen at least ten times. This chain connects TRBV11-2 to TRBJ2-7; 12 bases match TRBD2. Trimming at V came to 5 bases and at J to 4 bases, leaving 15 bases not matched to a gene. The CDR3 length is 18 residues. Germline loops: CDR1 SGHAT, CDR2 FQNNGV. CDR3 loop: CASSQTPFASGGAYEQYF. The CDR3 DNA sequence: TGTGCCAGCAGCCAAACCCCATTTGCTAGCGGGGGGGCTTACGAGCAGTACTTC.

The rearrangement joins TRBV20-1 to TRBJ2-4, with D unclear. The V end lost 6 bases, the J end lost 3 bases, and 9 bases lay between the germline ends. CDR3 length equals 12 residues. From germline, CDR1 is DFQATT and CDR2 SNEGSKA (reference sequence). CDR3 sequence: CSATTDKNIQYF. The CDR3 DNA reads as TGCAGTGCAACTACTGACAAAAACATTCAGTACTTC.

This clonotype came up many times. This chain links TRBV11-2 with TRBJ2-2; unclear D gene. Germline CDR1 and CDR2: SGHAT and FQNNGV. The V end was cut by 0 bases, the J end by 4 bases, with 9 bases between. The length of the CDR3 is 15 residues. The CDR3, as DNA: TGTGCCAGCAGCTTAGATCCGGGTACCACCGGGGAGCTGTTTTTT. It yields the protein CASSLDPGTTGELFF.

CDR3 loop: CASSFEGGAGYTF. The CDR3 DNA reads TGCGCCAGCAGCTTCGAAGGGGGCGCGGGCTACACCTTC. J is TRBJ1-2 and V is TRBV5-1; the match to TRBD1 covers 7 bases. Germline trimming cut 2 bases from V and 8 bases from J; bases unmatched to any gene: 6. The CDR3 is 13 residues long. Per germline, CDR1 SGHRS and CDR2 YFSETQ.

The rearrangement links TRBV2 to TRBJ1-2; D unresolved. The germline V gene encodes CDR1 SNHLY and CDR2 FYNNEI. The CDR3 spans 14 residues. Trimming pared 10 bases from V and 4 bases from J, leaving 19 bases between. The CDR3 coding sequence is TGTGCCAAAACGGACTCACCCCCTTCCTATGGCTACACCTTC. Translating gives CAKTDSPPSYGYTF.

This clonotype was recorded at least ten times. The gene calls are TRBV29-1 and TRBJ1-5, with a possible D match to TRBD1 (6 bases). Germline lookup yields CDR1 SQVTM and CDR2 ANQGSEA. This CDR3 has 12 residues. Trimming took off 5 bases at V and 4 bases at J, with 9 bases between the two ends. In DNA form, the CDR3 reads TGCAGCGTTAAAACAGGGAATCAGCCCCAGCATTTT. This encodes CSVKTGNQPQHF.

This clonotype occurred many times. The gene calls are TRBV5-1 and TRBJ2-7; D gene uncertain. Germline assignment: CDR1 SGHRS and CDR2 YFSETQ. Trimming shortened V by 7 bases and J by 4 bases, and 15 bases separated the two germline ends. CDR3 size: 13 residues. CDR3 protein: CASAVGSGYEQYF. Here the CDR3 DNA reads TGCGCCAGCGCCGTTGGTTCTGGGTACGAGCAGTACTTC.

As to this clonotype: This likely reflects a read error, since a far larger clone is one base away. V gene TRBV6-2 or TRBV6-3 combines with J gene TRBJ2-7; D uncertain. V was pared by 3 bases and J by 7 bases, with 19 bases between. CDR3 size: 15 residues. The germline V gene encodes CDR1 MNHEY and CDR2 SVGEGT. The CDR3 reads CASSYGIESNNEQYF. CDR3 nucleotide sequence: TGTGCCAGCAGTTATGGGATCGAGTCAAACAATGAGCAGTACTTC.

This clonotype has at least ten counts. J is TRBJ1-1 and V is TRBV12-3 or TRBV12-4; 9 bases are shared with TRBD1. Unmatched junction bases numbered 6, after V lost 6 bases and J lost 4 bases. The CDR3 contains 14 residues. Here the CDR3 DNA reads TGTGCCAGCAGCTCACGGACAGGGGCCACTGAAGCTTTCTTT. Protein: CASSSRTGATEAFF.

With respect to this clonotype: A far bigger clonotype differs at one base, so this is likely a read error. The chain has TRBV26 and TRBJ2-1; the table names TRBD2, a call not compared with the DNA. TRBV26 is listed as a pseudogene. This CDR3 region has 14 residues. Here the CDR3 reads CVTRAGGPVNEQFF. In DNA, the CDR3 is TGTGTCACCCGGGCGGGGGGGCCGGTGAATGAGCAGTTCTTC.

This clonotype was detected many times. This CDR3 is CASSYPPRDRDLAGNEQFF. CDR3 DNA sequence: TGTGCCAGCAGTTACCCCCCCCGGGACAGGGACCTGGCTGGCAATGAGCAGTTCTTC. The chain carries TRBV6-6 and TRBJ2-1, with 9 positions matching TRBD1. Germline V lookup: CDR1 MNHNY, CDR2 SVGAGI (reference sequence). The ends lost 2 bases at V and 6 bases at J; junction bases unmatched: 17. The CDR3 totals 19 residues.

This clonotype was recorded many times. J is TRBJ2-1 and V is TRBV9; 12 nucleotides align to TRBD2. Germline trimming cut 4 bases from V and 8 bases from J; bases unmatched to any gene: 10. The CDR3 contains 16 residues. Germline V gene data show CDR1 as SGDLS and CDR2 as YYNGEE. For the CDR3, the DNA is TGTGCCAGCAGCATTTCTAGCGGGGGGGCTCTCGATGAGCAGTTCTTC. It is translated as CASSISSGGALDEQFF.

This clonotype turned up a few times. The gene calls are TRBV24-1 and TRBJ2-3; D possibly corresponds to TRBD1 (5 bases). V gave up 4 bases and J gave up 4 bases, with 8 bases separating them. The CDR3 runs to 13 residues. Germline CDR1 reads KGHDR; CDR2 reads SFDVKD. CDR3 residues: CATSEPGSDTQYF. Written as DNA, the CDR3 is TGTGCCACCAGTGAACCAGGGTCAGATACGCAGTATTTT.

This clonotype was counted between two and nine times. The gene calls are TRBV18 and TRBJ2-3; tentatively, D is TRBD1 (5 bases). CDR3 length equals 14 residues. Trimming removed 0 bases from V and 6 bases from J, with 10 bases in between. Germline CDR1 reads KGHSH; CDR2 reads LQKENI. The CDR3 spells CASSPPAGLDTQYF. In nucleotides, the CDR3 is TGTGCCAGCTCACCACCGGCAGGGCTCGATACGCAGTATTTT.

Note on this clonotype: A read error may be the cause here, since a much bigger clone is one base away. The chain is built from TRBV20-1 and TRBJ2-7; no definite D call. V lost 5 bases to trimming and J lost 2 bases, with 13 bases between them. The CDR3 contains 13 residues. CDR1 is DFQATT, CDR2 SNEGSKA, per germline (reference sequence). The CDR3 nucleotides are TGCAGTGCTTTAGAACGGTCTACCTACGAGCAGTACTTC. Its translation is CSALERSTYEQYF.

In this sample, this clonotype turned up many times. The genes are TRBV5-4 and TRBJ2-7, with 9 bases matching TRBD1. The CDR3 loop spans 16 amino acids. Germline assignment: CDR1 SGHNT and CDR2 YYREEE (reference sequence). J was trimmed by 5 bases and V by 2 bases; bases with no gene match: 11. The CDR3, as DNA: TGTGCCAGCAGCTTTGGCCGAGGGACAGGGCCCAACGAGCAGTACTTC. It yields the protein CASSFGRGTGPNEQYF.

Details on this clonotype: This likely stems from a read error, as it lies one base from a far larger clone. The chain employs TRBV11-2 and TRBJ1-1; tentative D call: TRBD1 (5 bases). Germline V gives CDR1 SGHAT, CDR2 FQNNGV. The CDR3 contains 13 residues. V was cut by 2 bases and J by 7 bases, with 11 bases left in between. CDR3 coding DNA: TGTGCCAGCAGCTTATCGGGGGGGGTTGAAGCTTTCTTT. Its translation: CASSLSGGVEAFF.

This clonotype was seen many times. V and J are TRBV18 and TRBJ2-1; D is perhaps TRBD2 (5 bases). Germline V gives CDR1 KGHSH, CDR2 LQKENI. The CDR3 is made up of 14 amino acids. V dropped 5 bases and J dropped 7 bases, with 15 bases sitting between them. The CDR3 sequence is CASSADFPRNEQFF. The CDR3 DNA is TGTGCCAGCTCAGCGGACTTTCCTCGGAATGAGCAGTTCTTC.